This record covers a single TCR beta chain. The data were obtained in a study of regulatory dendritic cells for organ transplantation. The CDR3 totals 14 residues. Here immunoSEQ multiplex PCR was the method, and the copy in TCRdb shows in-frame clones only, minus some. The sample carries over 8,500 clones, 72% recorded once. Sequencing was performed on memory CD8+ T cells from blood. This sample's subset: CD45RO+ memory T cells. V usage is TRBV21-1 and J usage is TRBJ1-2; TRBD1 is taken as the D call from the table, unchecked against the DNA. TRBV21-1 is noted as a pseudogene. This TCR came from a human donor in good health. The CDR3 sequence is CASSNGQNYYGYTF. CDR3 DNA sequence: TGTGCCAGCAGCAACGGACAGAACTACTATGGCTACACCTTC.